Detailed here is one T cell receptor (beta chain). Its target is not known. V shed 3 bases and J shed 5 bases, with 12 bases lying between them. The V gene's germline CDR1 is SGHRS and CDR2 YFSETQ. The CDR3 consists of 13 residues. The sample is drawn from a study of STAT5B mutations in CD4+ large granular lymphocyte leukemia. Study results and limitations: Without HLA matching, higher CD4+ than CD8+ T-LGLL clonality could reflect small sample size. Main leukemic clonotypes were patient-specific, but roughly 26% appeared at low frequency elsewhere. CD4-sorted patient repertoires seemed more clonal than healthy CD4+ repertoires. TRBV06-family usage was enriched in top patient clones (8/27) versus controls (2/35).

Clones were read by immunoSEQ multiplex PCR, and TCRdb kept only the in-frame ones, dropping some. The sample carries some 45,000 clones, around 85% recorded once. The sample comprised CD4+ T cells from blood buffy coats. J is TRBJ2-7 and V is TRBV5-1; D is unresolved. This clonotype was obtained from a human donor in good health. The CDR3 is CASSSSFRDEQYF. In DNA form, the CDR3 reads TGCGCCAGCAGCTCCTCGTTTAGGGACGAGCAGTACTTC.